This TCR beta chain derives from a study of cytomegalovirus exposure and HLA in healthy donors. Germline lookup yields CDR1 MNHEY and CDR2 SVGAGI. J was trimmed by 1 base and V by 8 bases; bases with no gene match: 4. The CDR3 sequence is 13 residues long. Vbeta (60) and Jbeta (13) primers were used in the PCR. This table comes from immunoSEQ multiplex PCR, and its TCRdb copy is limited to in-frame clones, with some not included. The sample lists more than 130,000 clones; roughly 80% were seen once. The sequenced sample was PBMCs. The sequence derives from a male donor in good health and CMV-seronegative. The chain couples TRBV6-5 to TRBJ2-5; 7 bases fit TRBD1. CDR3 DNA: TGTGCCAGCTGCGAGGGGGCCCAAGAGACCCAGTACTTC. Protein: CASCEGAQETQYF.